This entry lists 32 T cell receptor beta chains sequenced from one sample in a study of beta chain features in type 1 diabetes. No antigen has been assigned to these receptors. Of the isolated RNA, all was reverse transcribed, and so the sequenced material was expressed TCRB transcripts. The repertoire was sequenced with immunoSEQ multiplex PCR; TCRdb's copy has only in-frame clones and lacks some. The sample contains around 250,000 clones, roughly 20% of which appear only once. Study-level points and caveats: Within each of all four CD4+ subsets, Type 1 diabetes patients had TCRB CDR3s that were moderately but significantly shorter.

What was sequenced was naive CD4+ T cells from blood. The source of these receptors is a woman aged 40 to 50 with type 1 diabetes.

CDR3 amino acids: CATLDRALGETQYF. For the CDR3, the DNA is TGTGCCACCCTAGACAGGGCTCTAGGGGAGACCCAGTACTTC. The genes are TRBV25-1 and TRBJ2-5; TRBD1 aligns across 7 bases. With V trimmed by 10 bases and J by 5 bases, 13 bases remained unmatched. CDR1 and CDR2 (germline): MGHDK, SYGVNS. This CDR3 comprises 14 residues.

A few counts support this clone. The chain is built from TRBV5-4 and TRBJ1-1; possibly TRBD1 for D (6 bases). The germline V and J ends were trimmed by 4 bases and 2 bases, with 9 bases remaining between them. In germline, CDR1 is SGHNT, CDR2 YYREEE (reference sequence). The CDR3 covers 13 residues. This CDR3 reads CASSRDINTEAFF. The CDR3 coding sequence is TGTGCCAGCAGCCGGGACATTAACACTGAAGCTTTCTTT.

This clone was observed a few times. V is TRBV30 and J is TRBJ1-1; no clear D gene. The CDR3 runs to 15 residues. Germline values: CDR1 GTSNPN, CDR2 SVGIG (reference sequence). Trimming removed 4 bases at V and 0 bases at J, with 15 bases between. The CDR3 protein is CAWNPRGLMNTEAFF. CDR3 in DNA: TGTGCCTGGAACCCAAGAGGATTGATGAACACTGAAGCTTTCTTT.

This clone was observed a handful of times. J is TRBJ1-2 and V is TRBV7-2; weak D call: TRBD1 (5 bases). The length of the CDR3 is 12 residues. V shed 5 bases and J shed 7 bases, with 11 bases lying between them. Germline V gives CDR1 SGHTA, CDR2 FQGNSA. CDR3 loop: CASSARVGGYTF. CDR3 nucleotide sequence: TGTGCCAGCAGCGCCAGGGTCGGTGGCTACACCTTC.

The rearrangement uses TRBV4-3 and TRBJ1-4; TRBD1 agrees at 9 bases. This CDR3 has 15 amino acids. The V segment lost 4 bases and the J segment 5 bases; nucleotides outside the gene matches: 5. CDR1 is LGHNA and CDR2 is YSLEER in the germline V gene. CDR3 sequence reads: CASSRDRGWNEKLFF. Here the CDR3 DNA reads TGCGCCAGCAGCCGTGACAGGGGGTGGAATGAAAAACTGTTTTTT.

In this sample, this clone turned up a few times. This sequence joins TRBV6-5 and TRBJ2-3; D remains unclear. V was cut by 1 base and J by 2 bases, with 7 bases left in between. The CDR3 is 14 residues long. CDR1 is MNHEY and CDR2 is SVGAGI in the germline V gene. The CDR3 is CASSYLLATDTQYF. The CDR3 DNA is TGTGCCAGCAGTTACTTGCTGGCCACAGATACGCAGTATTTT.

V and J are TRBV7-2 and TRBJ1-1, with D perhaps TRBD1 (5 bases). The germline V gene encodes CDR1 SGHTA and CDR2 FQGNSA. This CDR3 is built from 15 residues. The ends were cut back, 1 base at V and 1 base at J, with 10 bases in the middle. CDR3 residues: CASSLGGPPNTEAFF. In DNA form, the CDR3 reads TGTGCCAGCAGCTTAGGGGGCCCACCGAACACTGAAGCTTTCTTT.

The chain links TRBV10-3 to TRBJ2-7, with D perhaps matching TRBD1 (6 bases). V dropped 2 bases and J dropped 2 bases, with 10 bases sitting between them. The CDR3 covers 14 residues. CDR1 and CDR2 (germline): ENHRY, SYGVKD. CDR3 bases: TGTGCCATCAGTGAGAGGGACATGCCCTACGAGCAGTACTTC. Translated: CAISERDMPYEQYF.

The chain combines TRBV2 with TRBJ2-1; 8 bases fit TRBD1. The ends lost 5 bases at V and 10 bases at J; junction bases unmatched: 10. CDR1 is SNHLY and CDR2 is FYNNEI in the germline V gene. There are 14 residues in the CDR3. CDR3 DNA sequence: TGTGCCAGCAGTTACTCGGGACAGGTCAGCGAGCAGTTCTTC. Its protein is CASSYSGQVSEQFF.

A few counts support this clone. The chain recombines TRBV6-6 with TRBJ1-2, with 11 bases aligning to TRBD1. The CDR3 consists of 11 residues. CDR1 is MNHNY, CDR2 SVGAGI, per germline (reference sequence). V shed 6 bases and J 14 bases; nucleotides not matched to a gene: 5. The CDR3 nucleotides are TGTGCCAGCAGACGCGGGACAGGGGGTACCTTC. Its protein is CASRRGTGGTF.

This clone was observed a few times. The CDR3 loop reads CASRPLGNEAGELFF. The CDR3 nucleotides read TGTGCCAGCAGACCGCTAGGAAATGAGGCCGGGGAGCTGTTTTTT. The V gene is TRBV6-5, the J gene TRBJ2-2; no firm D call. Trimming left V 6 bases short and J 6 bases short, with 17 bases between. The CDR3 is made up of 15 amino acids. Germline lookup yields CDR1 MNHEY and CDR2 SVGAGI.

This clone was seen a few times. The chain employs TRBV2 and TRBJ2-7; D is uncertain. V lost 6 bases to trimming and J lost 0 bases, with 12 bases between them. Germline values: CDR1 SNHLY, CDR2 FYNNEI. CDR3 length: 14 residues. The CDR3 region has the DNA TGTGCCAGCAGACCGTCTGGAGCCTCCTACGAGCAGTACTTC. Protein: CASRPSGASYEQYF.

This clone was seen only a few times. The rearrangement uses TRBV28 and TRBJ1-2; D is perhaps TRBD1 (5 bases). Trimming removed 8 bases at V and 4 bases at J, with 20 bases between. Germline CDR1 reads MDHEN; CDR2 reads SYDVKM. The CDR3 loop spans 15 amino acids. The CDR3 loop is CASGSPITGFYGYTF. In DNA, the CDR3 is TGTGCCAGCGGCTCCCCTATTACAGGATTCTATGGCTACACCTTC.

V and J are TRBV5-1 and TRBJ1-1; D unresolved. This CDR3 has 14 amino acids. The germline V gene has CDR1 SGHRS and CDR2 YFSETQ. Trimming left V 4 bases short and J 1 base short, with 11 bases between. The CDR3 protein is CASSLRGPNTEAFF. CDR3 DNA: TGCGCCAGCAGCCTTCGCGGCCCGAACACTGAAGCTTTCTTT.

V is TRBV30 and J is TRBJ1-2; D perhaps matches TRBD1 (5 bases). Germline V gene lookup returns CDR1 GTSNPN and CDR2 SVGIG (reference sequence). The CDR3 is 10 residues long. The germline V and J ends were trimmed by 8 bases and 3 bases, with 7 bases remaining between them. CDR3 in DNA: TGTGCCGGGGGGGACTATGGCTACACCTTC. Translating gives CAGGDYGYTF.

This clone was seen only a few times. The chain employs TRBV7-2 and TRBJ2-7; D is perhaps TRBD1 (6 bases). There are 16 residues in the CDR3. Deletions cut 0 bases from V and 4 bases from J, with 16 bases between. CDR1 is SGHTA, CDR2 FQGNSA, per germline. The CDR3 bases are TGTGCCAGCAGCTTAGCCCCAGGGGCGCAAGGTTACGAGCAGTACTTC. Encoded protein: CASSLAPGAQGYEQYF.

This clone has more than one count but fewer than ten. DNA of the CDR3: TGTGCCACCAGCTTGAGAGGCGGTGAGCAGTTCTTC. Translated: CATSLRGGEQFF. This chain connects TRBV15 to TRBJ2-1, with D unresolved. Between the trimmed V and J ends, which lost 5 bases and 9 bases, there was a span of 11 bases. Germline V gives CDR1 LNHNV, CDR2 YYDKDF (reference sequence). This CDR3 comprises 12 residues.

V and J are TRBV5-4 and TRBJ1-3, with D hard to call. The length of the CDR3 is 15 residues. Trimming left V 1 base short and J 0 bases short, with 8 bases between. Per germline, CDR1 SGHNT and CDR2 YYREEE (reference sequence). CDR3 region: CASSLRQDSGNTIYF. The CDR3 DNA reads TGTGCCAGCAGCTTGCGGCAGGACTCTGGAAACACCATATATTTT.

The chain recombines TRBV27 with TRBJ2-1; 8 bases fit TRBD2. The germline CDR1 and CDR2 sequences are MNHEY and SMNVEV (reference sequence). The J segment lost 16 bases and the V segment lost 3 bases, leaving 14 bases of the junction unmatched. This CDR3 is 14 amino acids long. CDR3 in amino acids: CASSLRPGGRGEFF. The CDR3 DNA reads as TGTGCCAGCAGTTTGCGACCGGGGGGGCGGGGTGAATTCTTC.

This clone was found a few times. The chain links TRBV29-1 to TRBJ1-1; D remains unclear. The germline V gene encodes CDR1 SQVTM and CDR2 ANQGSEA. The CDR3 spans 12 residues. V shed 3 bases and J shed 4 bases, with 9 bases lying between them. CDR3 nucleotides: TGCAGCGTTGAGGAGGGTTTCACTGAAGCTTTCTTT. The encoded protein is CSVEEGFTEAFF.

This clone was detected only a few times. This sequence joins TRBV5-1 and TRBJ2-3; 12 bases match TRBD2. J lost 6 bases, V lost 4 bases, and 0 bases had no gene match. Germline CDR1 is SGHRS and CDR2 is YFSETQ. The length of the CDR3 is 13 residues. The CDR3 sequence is CASSGLAGDTQYF. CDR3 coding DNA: TGCGCCAGCAGCGGACTAGCGGGGGATACGCAGTATTTT. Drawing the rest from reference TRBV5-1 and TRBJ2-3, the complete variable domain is KAGVTQTPRYLIKTRGQQVTLSCSPISGHRSVSWYQQTPGQGLQFLFEYFSETQRNKGNFPGRFSGRQFSNSRSEMNVSTLELGDSALYLCASSGLAGDTQYFGPGTRLTVL.

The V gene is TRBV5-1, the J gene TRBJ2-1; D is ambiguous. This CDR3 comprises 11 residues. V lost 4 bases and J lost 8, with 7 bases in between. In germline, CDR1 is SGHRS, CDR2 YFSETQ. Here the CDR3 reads CASSLEDEQFF. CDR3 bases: TGCGCCAGCAGCCTCGAGGATGAGCAGTTCTTC.

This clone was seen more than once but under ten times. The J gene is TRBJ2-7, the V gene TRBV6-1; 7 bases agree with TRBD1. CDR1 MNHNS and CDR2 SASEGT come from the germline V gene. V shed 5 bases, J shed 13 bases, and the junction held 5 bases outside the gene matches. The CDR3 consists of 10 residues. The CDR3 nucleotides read TGTGCCAGCAGTCGACAGGGTAGTTACTTC. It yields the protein CASSRQGSYF.

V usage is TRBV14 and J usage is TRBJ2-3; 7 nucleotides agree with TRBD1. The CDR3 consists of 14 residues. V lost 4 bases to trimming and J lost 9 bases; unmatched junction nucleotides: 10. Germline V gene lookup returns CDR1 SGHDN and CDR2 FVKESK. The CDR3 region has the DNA TGTGCCAGCAGCCCCCTGACAGGGTCTGACACGCAGTATTTT. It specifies CASSPLTGSDTQYF. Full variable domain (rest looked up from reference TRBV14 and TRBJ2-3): EAGVTQFPSHSVIEKGQTVTLRCDPISGHDNLYWYRRVMGKEIKFLLHFVKESKQDESGMPNNRFLAERTGGTYSTLKVQPAELEDSGVYFCASSPLTGSDTQYFGPGTRLTVL.

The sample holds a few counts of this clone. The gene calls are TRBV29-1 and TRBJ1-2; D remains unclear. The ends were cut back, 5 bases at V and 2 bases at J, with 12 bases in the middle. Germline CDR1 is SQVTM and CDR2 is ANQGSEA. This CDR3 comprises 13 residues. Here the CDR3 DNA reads TGCAGCGTTTCCCTGGGAGGGAACTATGGCTACACCTTC. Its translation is CSVSLGGNYGYTF.

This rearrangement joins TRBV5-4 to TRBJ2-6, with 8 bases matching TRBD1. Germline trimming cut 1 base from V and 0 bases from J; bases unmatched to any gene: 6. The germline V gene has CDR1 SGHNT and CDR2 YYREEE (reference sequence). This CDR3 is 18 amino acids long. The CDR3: CASSLRQGAGSGANVLTF. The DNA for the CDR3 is TGTGCCAGCAGCTTGAGGCAGGGGGCTGGCTCTGGGGCCAACGTCCTGACTTTC.

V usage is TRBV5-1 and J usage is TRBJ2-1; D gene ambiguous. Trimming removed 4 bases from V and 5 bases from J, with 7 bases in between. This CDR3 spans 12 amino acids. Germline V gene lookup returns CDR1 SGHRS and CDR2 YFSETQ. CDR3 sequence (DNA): TGCGCCAGCAGCCTCTTCGACAATGAGCAGTTCTTC. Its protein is CASSLFDNEQFF.

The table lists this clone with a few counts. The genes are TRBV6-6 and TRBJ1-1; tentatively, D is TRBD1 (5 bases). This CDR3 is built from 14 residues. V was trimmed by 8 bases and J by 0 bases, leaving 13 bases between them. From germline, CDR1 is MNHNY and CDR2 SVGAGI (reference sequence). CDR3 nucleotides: TGTGCCAGCTCCCTCGGGGGAGTGAACACTGAAGCTTTCTTT. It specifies CASSLGGVNTEAFF.

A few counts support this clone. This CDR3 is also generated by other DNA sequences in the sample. The CDR3 here is CASSLGQGLDTQYF. DNA for the CDR3: TGTGCCAGCAGCTTAGGACAGGGGCTGGATACGCAGTATTTT. The rearrangement joins TRBV7-2 to TRBJ2-3, with 8 bases aligning to TRBD1. The CDR3 runs to 14 residues. J lost 6 bases, V lost 1 base, and 3 bases had no gene match. Per germline, CDR1 SGHTA and CDR2 FQGNSA. The entire variable domain, with the rest obtained from reference TRBV7-2 and TRBJ2-3, is as follows: GAGVSQSPSNKVTEKGKDVELRCDPISGHTALYWYRQSLGQGLEFLIYFQGNSAPDKSGLPSDRFSAERTGGSVSTLTIQRTQQEDSAVYLCASSLGQGLDTQYFGPGTRLTVL.

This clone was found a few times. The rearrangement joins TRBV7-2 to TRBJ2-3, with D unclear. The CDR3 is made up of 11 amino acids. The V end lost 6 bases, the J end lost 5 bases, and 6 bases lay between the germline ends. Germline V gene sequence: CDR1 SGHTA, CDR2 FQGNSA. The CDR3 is CASRSLDTQYF. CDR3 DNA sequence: TGTGCCAGCAGATCATTAGATACGCAGTATTTT.

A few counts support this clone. CDR3 nucleotides: TGTGCCAGCAGCCCGGAGCCGAGGGAGTGGGGTGAGCAGTTCTTC. Translating gives CASSPEPREWGEQFF. The chain combines TRBV4-2 with TRBJ2-1, with D perhaps matching TRBD2 (5 bases). This CDR3 is 15 amino acids long. The V end lost 4 bases, the J end lost 9 bases, and 19 bases lay between the germline ends. Germline loops: CDR1 LGHNA, CDR2 YNFKEQ.

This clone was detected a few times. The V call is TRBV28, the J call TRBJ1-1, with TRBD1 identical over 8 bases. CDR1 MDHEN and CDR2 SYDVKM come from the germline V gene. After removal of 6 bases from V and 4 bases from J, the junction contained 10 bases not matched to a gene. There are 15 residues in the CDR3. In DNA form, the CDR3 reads TGTGCCAGCAGATCGCAGGGGGCTGGGAGCACTGAAGCTTTCTTT. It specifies CASRSQGAGSTEAFF. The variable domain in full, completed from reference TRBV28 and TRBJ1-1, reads DVKVTQSSRYLVKRTGEKVFLECVQDMDHENMFWYRQDPGLGLRLIYFSYDVKMKEKGDIPEGYSVSREKKERFSLILESASTNQTSMYLCASRSQGAGSTEAFFGQGTRLTVV.